A single T cell receptor delta chain is shown here with its context. Its antigen remains undetermined. Base qualities are missing; no much larger clone stands one base away. Library generation was performed with multiplex PCR. A 32-plex assay with primers for all 8 TRDV and 4 TRDJ genes covering the CDR3 was used to amplify genomic DNA. During three to four cycles of barcoding PCR, a 12-nucleotide UMI was attached, and a second PCR using Illumina adapter primers followed. AMPure XP beads were used to purify the libraries, whose quality was checked on a Fragment Analyzer using the HS NGS Fragment kit. Sequencing was run on an Illumina MiniSeq mid-output kit with around 22% PhiX and 150 cycles of paired-end reads. Processing in the source paper ran as follows. Reads were processed with MIGEC version 1.2.9 to group reads by UMI and build error-corrected consensus sequences. For post-processing, modified scripts from VDJtools version 1.2.1 were used together with the tcR R package. TCRdb reran clone calling on the public reads with CATT; rows sharing one DNA sequence were then combined. The authors' filters were not applied to this entry. The sample profile shows about 2,000 delta-chain clones; 15% to 20% of them were found once. The ten largest account for under 35% of the sample.

V lost 5 bases and J lost 0 bases, and the count of bases not matched to a germline gene is 26. There are 22 amino acids in the CDR3, from cysteine to phenylalanine inclusive. CDR3 DNA is the only sequence kept; it has 66 bases, read in frame from the first base. CDR1 TSWWSYY and CDR2 QGS are derived from the germline V gene. This specimen comes from a study of DNA immune sequencing with unique molecular identifiers (TCRdb year 2020). Describing the broader study: Immunomagnetic cell separation was used to enrich gammadelta T cells from buffy coats, and the genomic DNA of the enriched gammadelta T cells was then sequenced. For the enriched versus non-enriched comparison, 85 to 100 ng enriched gammadelta T-cell DNA and 1 ug non-enriched PBMC DNA were sequenced. The study developed and validated an ultrasensitive DNA-based TRD repertoire sequencing method using PCR-introduced unique molecular identifiers. All donors were healthy people, and 10 to 11 of the donors were profiled using sorted gammadelta T cells from peripheral blood. Fluorescence-activated cell sorting was used to enrich gammadelta T cells from the PBMC of fewer than eleven healthy individuals. Validation of the method was performed on synthetic reference molecules and on blood samples from healthy individuals. Results the study describes overall, beyond this receptor: Novel TRD sequences not targeted by the primers cannot be detected by the primer-based approach. TRD repertoire diversity varied between healthy donors, with several donors highly oligoclonal where top 5 clonotypes exceeded half of productive molecules. Among clonotypes in healthy donors, TRDV2 paired with TRDJ1 was identified as the most common TRD rearrangement.

The sequence joins TRDV1 to TRDJ1; 8 bases in the middle match TRDD3. The sequenced material came from gamma-delta T cells from PBMCs. The TCR originated in a human donor in good health. The CDR3 sequence is CALGSLPTWALGAWQYTDKLIF. The nucleotide sequence reads TGTGCTCTTGGGTCCCTCCCTACGTGGGCACTGGGGGCCTGGCAGTACACCGATAAACTCATCTTT.